This TCR beta chain emerged from a study of T-cell memory formation after mild COVID-19. Findings of the study overall: Clones shrinking from day 15 to 85 showed even CD4/CD8 mixes; later expanders tilted CD4+.

After 5'RACE with constant-segment primers, TCR alpha and TCR beta cDNA libraries carrying sample barcodes and UMIs were obtained. TCRdb used MiXCR to reprocess the 5' RACE reads, holding one entry per CDR3 protein. The table has roughly 550,000 distinct CDR3 sequences, about a fifth seen once. The germline V and J ends were trimmed by 5 bases and 0 bases, with 11 bases remaining between them. Per germline, CDR1 LNHDA and CDR2 SQIVND (reference sequence). This CDR3 spans 15 amino acids. Notes on this clonotype: Its cognate antigen is unknown.

This TCR came from an adult woman who had mild COVID-19 (a few samples of this study predate the infection). Cell type and time point are not known. This sequence joins TRBV19 and TRBJ1-5; D gene uncertain. The sample was PBMCs or a T cell subset sorted from them (not recorded which). CDR3 amino acids: CASSPTVYSNQPQHF. CDR3 in DNA: TGTGCCAGTAGTCCGACGGTATATAGCAATCAGCCCCAGCATTTT.